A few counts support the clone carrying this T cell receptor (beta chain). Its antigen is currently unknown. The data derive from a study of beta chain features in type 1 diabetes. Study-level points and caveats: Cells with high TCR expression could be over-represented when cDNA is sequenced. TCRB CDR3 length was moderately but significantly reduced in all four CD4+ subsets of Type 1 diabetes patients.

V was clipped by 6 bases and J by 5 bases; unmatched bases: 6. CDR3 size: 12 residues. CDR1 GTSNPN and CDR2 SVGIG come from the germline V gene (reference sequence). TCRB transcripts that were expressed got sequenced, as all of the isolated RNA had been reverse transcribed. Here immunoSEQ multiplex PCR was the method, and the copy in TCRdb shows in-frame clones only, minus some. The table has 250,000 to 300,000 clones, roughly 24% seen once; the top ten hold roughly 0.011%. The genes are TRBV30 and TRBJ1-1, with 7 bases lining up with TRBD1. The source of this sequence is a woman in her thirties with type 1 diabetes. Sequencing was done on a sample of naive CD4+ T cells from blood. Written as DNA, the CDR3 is TGTGCCTGCGACAGGGTAGGGACTGAAGCTTTCTTT. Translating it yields CACDRVGTEAFF.